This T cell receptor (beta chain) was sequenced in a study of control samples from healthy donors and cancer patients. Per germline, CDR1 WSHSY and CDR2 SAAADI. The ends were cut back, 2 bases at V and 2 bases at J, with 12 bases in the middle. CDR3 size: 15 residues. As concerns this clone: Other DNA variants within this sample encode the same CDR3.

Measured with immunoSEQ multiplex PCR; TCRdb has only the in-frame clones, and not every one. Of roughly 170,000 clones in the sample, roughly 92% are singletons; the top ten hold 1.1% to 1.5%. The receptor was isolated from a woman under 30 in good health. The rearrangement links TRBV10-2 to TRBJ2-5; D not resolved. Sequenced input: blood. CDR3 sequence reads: CASSETPGSQETQYF. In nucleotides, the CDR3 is TGCGCCAGCAGTGAGACGCCAGGTAGTCAAGAGACCCAGTACTTC.